What follows are 31 T cell receptor beta chains derived from one specimen sequenced in a study of T cell clonality in common variable immunodeficiency. Sequencing used immunoSEQ multiplex PCR; TCRdb keeps in-frame clones, though not all of them. Observed in the sample are 30,000 or so clones, none of them singletons. The material sequenced was peripheral blood mononuclear cells. The receptors were gathered from a person aged 18-69 years in good health.

This clone was seen repeatedly, ten times or more. The read terminates 3 residues ahead of where the CDR3 ends, so the germline J gene completes it. The rearrangement joins TRBV29-1 to TRBJ2-1; D is uncertain. The CDR3 extends over 13 amino acids. Trimming stripped 0 bases from V and 4 bases from J, with 7 bases between. Germline V gives CDR1 SQVTM, CDR2 ANQGSEA. CDR3 residues: CSVEDSRYNEQFF. The part of the CDR3 DNA that was read is TGCAGCGTTGAAGATTCCAGGTACAATGAG.

In this sample, this clone turned up many times. The CDR3 end falls 3 residues outside the read, so it is completed with the germline J gene. The chain has TRBV6-4 and TRBJ2-2, with 11 positions matching TRBD2. Germline CDR1 is MRHNA and CDR2 is SNTAGT. There are 15 residues in the CDR3. V trimming: 7 bases; J trimming: 6 bases; junction bases outside the gene matches: 7. The part of the CDR3 DNA that was read is TGTGCCAGCAAACCCCTTAGCGGGGGGGCCGGGGAG. Amino acids: CASKPLSGGAGE. In full, the CDR3 is CASKPLSGGAGELFF.

This clone was counted at least ten times. The observed sequence ends 3 residues before the CDR3 terminus, with the missing tail filled in from the germline J gene. The chain has TRBV30 and TRBJ2-5, with TRBD1 matching 11 bases. Germline assignment: CDR1 GTSNPN and CDR2 SVGIG (reference sequence). The CDR3 contains 15 residues. The V and J ends lost 1 base and 5 bases, in that order; junction bases with no gene match: 6. Partial CDR3 DNA: TGTGCCTGGAGTGCAGGACAGGGGGCGAGGGAGACC. Translating it yields CAWSAGQGARET. The entire CDR3 is CAWSAGQGARETQYF.

There are many counts of this clone. Sequencing ends 3 residues short of the CDR3 end; the germline J gene provides the rest. The chain links TRBV5-5 to TRBJ1-1; D is possibly TRBD1 (5 bases). The CDR3 contains 14 residues. Germline lookup yields CDR1 SGHKS and CDR2 YYEKEE (reference sequence). V lost 5 bases to trimming and J lost 0 bases, with 11 bases between them. The part of the CDR3 DNA that was read is TGTGCCAGCAGTTTAGGGGATATGAACACTGAA. Encoded protein: CASSLGDMNTE. The full CDR3 is CASSLGDMNTEAFF.

By frequency in the sample, this clone is medium-sized. The read finishes 3 residues shy of the CDR3 end, and the germline J gene is used to complete it. This sequence joins TRBV19 and TRBJ2-3, with 8 positions matching TRBD2. V lost 4 bases to trimming and J lost 5 bases; unmatched junction nucleotides: 11. CDR3 size: 16 residues. Germline-derived CDR1 and CDR2 are LNHDA and SQIVND (reference sequence). This CDR3 is CASSTSGGHRIDTQYF. The CDR3 bases that were read are TGTGCCAGTAGTACCTCGGGGGGGCATAGGATAGATACG. Full variable domain (missing parts from reference TRBV19 and TRBJ2-3): DGGITQSPKYLFRKEGQNVTLSCEQNLNHDAMYWYRQDPGQGLRLIYYSQIVNDFQKGDIAEGYSVSREKKESFPLTVTSAQKNPTAFYLCASSTSGGHRIDTQYFGPGTRLTVL.

This clone was picked up many times. The CDR3 goes on 3 residues after the read ends, and that part is filled in from the germline J gene. The chain is built from TRBV12-3 or TRBV12-4 and TRBJ1-6; 8 nucleotides line up with TRBD1. The CDR3 is 15 residues long. The ends lost 1 base at V and 10 bases at J; junction bases unmatched: 6. The CDR3 bases that were read are TGTGCCAGCAGTTTAGTGGCCAGGGGGCAATCACCC. This sequence encodes CASSLVARGQSP. The full CDR3 protein is CASSLVARGQSPLHF.

This clone was counted at least ten times. The CDR3 end falls 3 residues outside the read, so it is completed with the germline J gene. The rearrangement joins TRBV12-3 or TRBV12-4 to TRBJ2-5, with 8 bases fitting TRBD1. The ends lost 7 bases at V and 4 bases at J; junction bases unmatched: 2. The CDR3 has 12 residues. The CDR3 here is CASTTGGETQYF. CDR3 DNA (partial): TGTGCCAGCACCACAGGGGGAGAGACC.

This clone showed up just a few times. The observed sequence ends 3 residues before the CDR3 terminus, with the missing tail filled in from the germline J gene. V and J are TRBV10-2 and TRBJ1-5; 9 bases agree with TRBD1. CDR3 length: 14 amino acids. V was pared by 6 bases and J by 5 bases, with 5 bases of the junction left unmatched. CDR1 is WSHSY, CDR2 SAAADI, per germline. Partial CDR3 DNA: TGCGCCAGCAGGCCGCGGACAGGGGATCAGCCC. Encoded protein: CASRPRTGDQP. The whole CDR3 sequence is CASRPRTGDQPQHF.

The sample holds many counts of this clone. The sequence runs out 3 residues before the end of the CDR3; the remainder is reconstructed from the germline J gene. The chain is built from TRBV7-2 and TRBJ1-1; D is perhaps TRBD1 (5 bases). CDR3 length equals 13 residues. Germline CDR1 reads SGHTA; CDR2 reads FQGNSA. V lost 6 bases, J lost 4 bases, and 12 bases lay in between. The CDR3 spells CASRLGGVTEAFF. The DNA read from the CDR3 is TGTGCCAGCAGGCTCGGGGGGGTCACTGAA.

This clone was observed many times. The read terminates 3 residues before the CDR3 end, so the remaining end is supplied by the germline J gene. The V call is TRBV7-3, the J call TRBJ2-5; a possible D gene is TRBD1 (6 bases). Between the trimmed V and J ends, which lost 5 bases and 5 bases, there was a span of 12 bases. The V gene's germline CDR1 is SGHTA and CDR2 FQGTGA. The CDR3 has 13 residues. This CDR3 reads CASSAGQSETQYF. The sequenced part of the CDR3 DNA is TGTGCCAGCAGCGCCGGACAGTCCGAGACC.

A few counts support this clone. The germline gene is not matched at one end of the junction; a read error may be the cause. The read ends 3 residues shy of where the CDR3 ends; the end is completed using the germline J gene. Additional DNA sequences in this sample encode the identical CDR3. The V gene is TRBV30, the J gene TRBJ1-3, with TRBD1 as a possible D gene (6 bases). Germline CDR1 and CDR2: GTSNPN and SVGIG (reference sequence). This CDR3 has 15 amino acids. The sequenced CDR3 bases are TGTGCCTGGAGTGGGGGGCTTGGACTCGGAAACACG. It specifies CAWSGGLGLGNT. The entire CDR3 reads CAWSGGLGLGNTIYF.

This clone was detected ten times or more. The read ends 3 residues early relative to the CDR3; the germline J gene fills the gap. This chain uses TRBV5-1 with TRBJ2-3, with 7 bases identical to TRBD1. This CDR3 comprises 17 residues. Germline V gene data show CDR1 as SGHRS and CDR2 as YFSETQ. The CDR3 reads CASSPRQGEGSNQPQYF. The sequenced CDR3 bases are TGCGCCAGCAGCCCGAGACAGGGTGAGGGTAGCAATCAGCCG. Full variable domain (missing parts from reference TRBV5-1 and TRBJ2-3): KAGVTQTPRYLIKTRGQQVTLSCSPISGHRSVSWYQQTPGQGLQFLFEYFSETQRNKGNFPGRFSGRQFSNSRSEMNVSTLELGDSALYLCASSPRQGEGSNQPQYFGPGTRLTVL.

This clone was observed at least ten times. The read terminates 3 residues ahead of where the CDR3 ends, so the germline J gene completes it. The chain recombines TRBV6-2 or TRBV6-3 with TRBJ2-1; the match to TRBD2 covers 8 bases. This CDR3 has 17 residues. Germline assignment: CDR1 MNHEY and CDR2 SVGEGT. The V gene end was trimmed by 1 base and the J gene end by 4 bases; junction bases not matched to a gene: 9. CDR3 DNA, as far as it was read: TGTGCCAGCAGTTACTGGAATTTTGCGGGGGGATACAATGAG. Its translation: CASSYWNFAGGYNE. The full CDR3 sequence reads CASSYWNFAGGYNEQFF.

With respect to this clone: The read comes to an end 3 residues before the CDR3 does, leaving the germline J gene to fill in the end. The gene calls are TRBV7-9 and TRBJ2-1, with D possibly being TRBD1 (5 bases). Germline V gene sequence: CDR1 SEHNR, CDR2 FQNEAQ (reference sequence). The CDR3 runs 12 residues. Partial CDR3 DNA: TGTGGATCCGCCAGGGCTTACAATGAG. It specifies CGSARAYNE. The whole CDR3 region reads CGSARAYNEQFF.

This clone has at least ten counts. The CDR3 end falls 3 residues outside the read, so it is completed with the germline J gene. The V call is TRBV5-1, the J call TRBJ1-1; 9 bases are a match to TRBD1. This CDR3 is built from 14 residues. The germline V gene encodes CDR1 SGHRS and CDR2 YFSETQ. This CDR3 is CASSLEQGAEGAFF. CDR3 bases read: TGCGCCAGCAGCTTGGAACAGGGGGCGGAGGGA.

This clone was counted ten times or more. The read falls 3 residues short of the CDR3 end, and the missing part is taken from the germline J gene. The V and J genes are TRBV7-9 and TRBJ2-1, with TRBD2 matching 8 bases. Germline V CDR1 and CDR2: SEHNR, FQNEAQ (reference sequence). With 5 bases clipped from V and 5 bases from J, the junction kept 8 bases outside the gene matches. This CDR3 has 15 amino acids. CDR3 bases read: TGTGCCAGCAGCGCAAAAGGACTAGCAGACAATGAG. Translation: CASSAKGLADNE. The entire CDR3 reads CASSAKGLADNEQFF.

This clone was recorded at least ten times. The missing CDR3 end, 3 residues past where the read stops, is filled in from the germline J gene. The rearrangement uses TRBV12-3 or TRBV12-4 and TRBJ2-7, with 9 nucleotides matching TRBD2. Trimming cost V 3 bases and J 0 bases; bases outside gene matches: 0. The CDR3 has 14 amino acids. This chain's CDR3 is CASSFSGGSYEQYF. The CDR3 bases that were read are TGTGCCAGCAGTTTTAGCGGGGGCTCCTACGAG.

This clone was recorded at least ten times. The read comes to an end 3 residues before the CDR3 does, leaving the germline J gene to fill in the end. The chain links TRBV19 to TRBJ1-4; D not certain. V dropped 2 bases and J dropped 5 bases, with 15 bases sitting between them. The germline gives CDR1 LNHDA, CDR2 SQIVND (reference sequence). This CDR3 spans 16 amino acids. CDR3 sequence reads: CASSISRHRRNEKLFF. The CDR3 bases that were read are TGTGCCAGTAGTATATCCCGACACCGGAGGAATGAAAAA.

Many counts were recorded for this clone. The CDR3 reads CSARGPGMETDTQYF. The CDR3 bases that were read are TGCAGTGCTAGAGGGCCGGGGATGGAGACAGATACG. The chain joins TRBV20-1 to TRBJ2-3, with D possibly matching TRBD2 (5 bases). The read terminates 3 residues before the CDR3 end, so the remaining end is supplied by the germline J gene. Germline CDR1 reads DFQATT; CDR2 reads SNEGSKA (reference sequence). Trimming cost V 1 base and J 3 bases, with 14 bases left between them. The CDR3 runs to 15 residues.

In its sample, this clone was seen many times. The CDR3 end is not reached by the read, which stops 3 residues before it; the germline J gene fills it in. The chain has TRBV7-6 and TRBJ1-2; tentatively, D is TRBD1 (6 bases). The CDR3 has 14 amino acids. CDR1 is SGHVS, CDR2 FNYEAQ, per germline. Trimming shortened V by 1 base and J by 2 bases, and 8 bases separated the two germline ends. This CDR3 is CASSLDDRNYGYTF. CDR3 bases read: TGTGCCAGCAGCTTAGATGACAGGAACTATGGC.

This clone appeared many times. The sequence runs out 3 residues before the end of the CDR3; the remainder is reconstructed from the germline J gene. The V and J genes are TRBV4-2 and TRBJ2-1; TRBD2 might be the D (5 bases). Trimming pared 1 base from V and 9 bases from J, leaving 13 bases between. CDR3 size: 14 residues. In germline, CDR1 is LGHNA, CDR2 YNFKEQ. CDR3 amino acids: CASSQVGTSREQFF. The covered CDR3 bases are TGTGCCAGCAGCCAAGTAGGAACTAGTCGTGAG.

Turning to this clone: Read data end 3 residues before the CDR3 end; the end is taken from the germline J gene. The chain recombines TRBV6-1 with TRBJ1-2; D is unresolved. Germline V gives CDR1 MNHNS, CDR2 SASEGT. This CDR3 region has 15 residues. CDR3 DNA, as far as it was read: TGTGCCAGCAGTGAAGGGACTAGCGACTACAATGAC. It yields the protein CASSEGTSDYND. The full CDR3 protein is CASSEGTSDYNDYTF.

In this sample, this clone turned up many times. Being one base from a much bigger clone, this may be a read error. The read is 3 residues too short to cover the CDR3 end, so that end is filled in from the germline J gene. The chain couples TRBV6-2 or TRBV6-3 to TRBJ1-4, with D possibly TRBD1 on 5 matching bases. Germline assignment: CDR1 MNHEY and CDR2 SVGEGT. This CDR3 has 15 residues. The CDR3 sequence is CASSWGGVGANVLFF. Incomplete CDR3 DNA: TGTGCCAGCAGTTGGGGAGGGGTAGGGGCCAACGTA.

This clone showed up many times. The junction does not match germline at one end; this may be a read error. The read ends 3 residues before the CDR3 terminus; that terminus is restored from the germline J gene. This chain links TRBV19 with TRBJ1-6; D not resolved. CDR1 is LNHDA and CDR2 is SQIVND in the germline V gene (reference sequence). The CDR3 is 14 residues long. The DNA read from the CDR3 is TGTGCCAATAGTATTCCCTCCGAGCGTTCACCC. Translation gives CANSIPSERSP. The CDR3 as a whole reads CANSIPSERSPLHF.

In regard to this clone: The CDR3 end lies 3 residues beyond the end of the read and is filled in from the germline J gene. This chain joins TRBV7-9 and TRBJ1-2; no reliable D call. This CDR3 is built from 14 residues. Germline CDR1 is SEHNR and CDR2 is FQNEAQ (reference sequence). CDR3 region: CASSDLVPPDTYTF. The CDR3 bases that were read are TGTGCCAGCAGCGACCTAGTGCCGCCGGATACC.

This clone was counted at least ten times. The CDR3 extends 3 residues past the end of the read, so its final part is completed from the germline J gene. The sample has other DNA sequences that encode this CDR3 too. The chain joins TRBV5-5 to TRBJ1-2, with 9 bases aligning to TRBD1. Germline V CDR1 and CDR2: SGHKS, YYEKEE (reference sequence). J gave up 7 bases and V 0 bases, and 4 bases lay outside the gene matches. CDR3 length equals 14 residues. The chain's CDR3 is CASSLARDRAGYTF. The DNA read from the CDR3 is TGTGCCAGCAGCTTGGCGAGGGACAGGGCTGGC.

This clone was seen repeatedly, ten times or more. The read terminates 3 residues before the CDR3 end, so the remaining end is supplied by the germline J gene. The gene calls are TRBV20-1 and TRBJ2-2; possible D gene TRBD1, 7 bases. Germline CDR1 is DFQATT and CDR2 is SNEGSKA (reference sequence). There are 16 residues in the CDR3. The CDR3 bases that were read are TGCAGTGCTAGATTGAGGCAGGGGGGTTATAATTCACCG. It codes for CSARLRQGGYNSP. The complete CDR3 reads CSARLRQGGYNSPLFF.

This clone was detected many times. Read sequence stops 3 residues before the CDR3 end, and the germline J gene provides the missing end. The gene calls are TRBV7-6 and TRBJ2-2, with D unresolved. Per the germline V gene, CDR1 is SGHVS and CDR2 is FNYEAQ. The CDR3 sequence is 13 residues long. The V end lost 1 base, the J end lost 7 bases, and 7 bases lay between the germline ends. CDR3 in amino acids: CASSLVVSGELFF. CDR3 bases read: TGTGCCAGCAGCTTAGTAGTTAGCGGGGAG.

This clone appeared many times. The read falls 3 residues short of the CDR3 end, and the missing part is taken from the germline J gene. V usage is TRBV7-2 and J usage is TRBJ2-2, with TRBD2 identical over 7 bases. CDR1 is SGHTA, CDR2 FQGNSA, per germline. This CDR3 comprises 15 residues. The CDR3 loop is CASSLNTGGGEKLFF. The CDR3 bases that were read are TGTGCCAGCAGCTTGAATACGGGGGGAGGGGAAAAG.

There are many counts of this clone. The read terminates 3 residues ahead of where the CDR3 ends, so the germline J gene completes it. The chain recombines TRBV7-2 with TRBJ2-7; the match to TRBD1 covers 10 bases. V lost 5 bases, J lost 6 bases, and 7 bases stayed unmatched. CDR1 and CDR2 (germline): SGHTA, FQGNSA. The CDR3 is 14 residues long. CDR3 protein: CASSTGTGVSEQYF. The sequenced CDR3 bases are TGTGCCAGCAGCACCGGGACAGGGGTATCCGAG.

This clone appeared many times. The read ends 3 residues shy of where the CDR3 ends; the end is completed using the germline J gene. V and J are TRBV7-2 and TRBJ1-5, with a tentative D call TRBD1 (5 bases). CDR3 length: 15 amino acids. Germline assignment: CDR1 SGHTA and CDR2 FQGNSA. With 6 bases removed from V and 6 bases from J, the gap between germline ends came to 18 bases. The covered CDR3 bases are TGTGCCAGCAGTACTGGGCCCATGGGGGGTCAGCCC. As protein: CASSTGPMGGQP. The CDR3 reads in full as CASSTGPMGGQPQHF.